This record concerns one T cell receptor beta chain sequence. Its antigen remains unknown. This entry belongs to a study of T cells in Graves' hyperthyroidism and ophthalmopathy. Study results and caveats: The majority of expanded thyroid clonotypes above 0.001 also appeared in blood.

Amplified TCR beta CDR3 regions derived from RNA transcripts. An initial round of RT-PCR targeting the TCR CDR3 relied on the HTBI primer set. One entry per CDR3 protein, called by TCRdb with MiXCR from the multiplex PCR reads. The data show more than 600,000 distinct CDR3 sequences, about a sixth seen once. Investigators excluded patients with uncontrolled infection, other autoimmune disease, pregnancy or lactation. Sequences were obtained from blood. The sequence was obtained from a man between 18 and 35 years old with Graves' hyperthyroidism.

The CDR3 nucleotides are TGTGCCAGCCTCACTTCGACATCGAACACTGAAGCTTTCTTT. Its translation: CASLTSTSNTEAFF. The chain employs TRBV12-3 or TRBV12-4 and TRBJ1-1; D remains unclear. Trimming cost V 8 bases and J 1 base, with 14 bases left between them. This CDR3 contains 14 residues.